This T cell receptor (beta chain) was captured by sequencing in a study of blood T cell repertoires in COVID-19. Turning to the study itself: COVID-19 samples collected from the United States, Italy and Spain covered acute and convalescent phases.

V shed 0 bases, J shed 1 base, and the junction held 7 bases outside the gene matches. The CDR3 totals 17 residues. In the original analysis: Amplification with reference gene primers provided the estimates of nucleated cell counts. Clones were read by immunoSEQ multiplex PCR, and TCRdb kept only the in-frame ones, dropping some. The V and J calls and clone size come from that table; D and trimming were worked out from the DNA. Of 95,000 to 100,000 clones listed, less than 85% are singletons. The rearrangement uses TRBV5-3 and TRBJ2-4, with 7 bases matching TRBD1. TRBV5-3 counts as an open reading frame of uncertain function. The receptor was derived from a woman aged 65 to 85 with active or convalescent COVID-19. The material sequenced was peripheral blood. The CDR3 nucleotides are TGTGCCAGAAGCTTGGTCCGAGGGGGCGCGGCCAAAAACATTCAGTACTTC. Its translation is CARSLVRGGAAKNIQYF.